The 13 T cell receptor beta chains presented below share a single source sample, sequenced in a study of T cell responses to AZD1222 COVID-19 vaccine. The table came from immunoSEQ multiplex PCR; TCRdb's copy has only in-frame clones and leaves some out. This sample has roughly 21,000 clones, with around 82% found just once. This sample comprised peripheral blood, obtained on day 0 of AZD1222 vaccination. Receptors originate from an adult in good health.

The chain uses TRBV30 and TRBJ1-1; the D gene is possibly TRBD1 (5 bases). The CDR3 has 13 residues. V was pared by 0 bases and J by 11 bases, with 16 bases between. Germline V lookup: CDR1 GTSNPN, CDR2 SVGIG (reference sequence). CDR3 protein: CAWSVRGADQAFF. DNA for the CDR3: TGTGCCTGGAGTGTACGTGGGGCCGATCAGGCTTTCTTT.

V usage is TRBV4-3 and J usage is TRBJ2-5, with 10 bases identical to TRBD1. Looked up from germline, CDR1 is LGHNA and CDR2 is YSLEER. V lost 5 bases, J lost 5 bases, and 8 bases stayed unmatched. The CDR3 loop spans 15 amino acids. The CDR3 nucleotides read TGCGCCAGCAGCACGAGACAGGGGGCAACGGAGACCCAGTACTTC. Translated: CASSTRQGATETQYF.

This clone appeared a few times. The chain employs TRBV7-6 and TRBJ1-3, with a weak D call TRBD1 (6 bases). Germline V lookup: CDR1 SGHVS, CDR2 FNYEAQ. CDR3 length: 14 amino acids. Trimming cost V 5 bases and J 1 base, with 9 bases left between them. The CDR3 is CASSPGDSGNTIYF. As DNA, the CDR3 is TGTGCCAGCAGCCCAGGGGATTCTGGAAACACCATATATTTT.

This chain links TRBV2 with TRBJ2-2, with 7 bases lining up with TRBD1. With 3 bases clipped from V and 0 bases from J, the junction kept 13 bases outside the gene matches. Germline V gene sequence: CDR1 SNHLY, CDR2 FYNNEI. The CDR3 totals 19 residues. The CDR3 DNA follows: TGTGCCAGCAGTGATCTGGTAGGGTGGGGACAGACGAACACCGGGGAGCTGTTTTTT. It yields the protein CASSDLVGWGQTNTGELFF.

The chain uses TRBV19 and TRBJ1-2; D unclear. This CDR3 has 11 residues. Germline V gives CDR1 LNHDA, CDR2 SQIVND (reference sequence). Deletions cut 8 bases from V and 6 bases from J, with 10 bases between. The CDR3 DNA reads as TGTGCCAGTGGCCCCCCGGATGGCTACACCTTC. Translating gives CASGPPDGYTF.

This rearrangement joins TRBV6-5 to TRBJ1-5; TRBD1 matches at 10 bases. Germline CDR1 is MNHEY and CDR2 is SVGAGI. The J segment lost 7 bases and the V segment lost 6 bases, leaving 9 bases of the junction unmatched. This CDR3 spans 15 amino acids. CDR3 in amino acids: CASSLGQGGKQPQHF. Here the CDR3 DNA reads TGTGCCAGCAGCCTAGGACAGGGGGGGAAGCAGCCCCAGCATTTT.

The J gene is TRBJ1-2, the V gene TRBV30, with D uncertain. This CDR3 contains 14 residues. V lost 0 bases to trimming and J lost 4 bases, with 12 bases between them. Germline assignment: CDR1 GTSNPN and CDR2 SVGIG (reference sequence). The CDR3, as DNA: TGTGCCTGGAGTGTACTTGAGGGCTTCTATGGCTACACCTTC. Its protein is CAWSVLEGFYGYTF.

The sample holds a few counts of this clone. This sequence joins TRBV9 and TRBJ2-2, with 14 positions matching TRBD2. V shed 0 bases, J shed 8 bases, and the junction held 3 bases outside the gene matches. Germline assignment: CDR1 SGDLS and CDR2 YYNGEE. The CDR3 contains 16 residues. Written as DNA, the CDR3 is TGTGCCAGCAGCGTAGCGGGACTAGCGGGAGCAGGGGAGCTGTTTTTT. Translated: CASSVAGLAGAGELFF.

The chain carries TRBV6-2 or TRBV6-3 and TRBJ2-5; 11 positions match TRBD1. V shed 2 bases, J shed 4 bases, and the junction held 6 bases outside the gene matches. This CDR3 spans 16 amino acids. The germline V gene has CDR1 MNHEY and CDR2 SVGEGT. The CDR3 protein is CASSYGFGTGGETQYF. As DNA, the CDR3 is TGTGCCAGCAGTTACGGGTTCGGGACAGGGGGAGAGACCCAGTACTTC.

The rearrangement links TRBV7-6 to TRBJ2-7; D is undetermined. From germline, CDR1 is SGHVS and CDR2 FNYEAQ. The CDR3 runs to 15 residues. The V end lost 1 base, the J end lost 5 bases, and 15 bases lay between the germline ends. Here the CDR3 reads CASSLGYGTYDEQYF. Written as DNA, the CDR3 is TGTGCCAGCAGCTTAGGGTATGGAACCTATGACGAGCAGTACTTC. Looking up the rest from reference TRBV7-6 and TRBJ2-7 gives the full variable domain: GAGVSQSPRYKVTKRGQDVALRCDPISGHVSLYWYRQALGQGPEFLTYFNYEAQQDKSGLPNDRFSAERPEGSISTLTIQRTEQRDSAMYRCASSLGYGTYDEQYFGPGTRLTVT.

The chain uses TRBV19 and TRBJ2-1; 8 nucleotides agree with TRBD1. Germline V gives CDR1 LNHDA, CDR2 SQIVND (reference sequence). The CDR3 totals 14 residues. V lost 3 bases to trimming and J lost 4 bases; unmatched junction nucleotides: 2. The CDR3 DNA follows: TGTGCCAGTAGTATTCGGGACAGGTACAATGAGCAGTTCTTC. Amino acids: CASSIRDRYNEQFF.

The chain is built from TRBV11-3 and TRBJ2-1, with D perhaps TRBD2 (5 bases). The CDR3 is 15 residues long. Deletions cut 3 bases from V and 5 bases from J, with 14 bases between. Germline V lookup: CDR1 SGHNT, CDR2 YENEEA. The CDR3 DNA reads TGTGCCAGCAGCTTCTCCGGACTCAATAACAATGAGCAGTTCTTC. Amino acid sequence: CASSFSGLNNNEQFF.

The J gene is TRBJ2-5, the V gene TRBV13; D is ambiguous. The CDR3 spans 16 residues. In germline, CDR1 is PRHDT, CDR2 FYEKMQ (reference sequence). V gave up 0 bases and J gave up 2 bases, with 13 bases separating them. CDR3 sequence reads: CASSLGQRSIQETQYF. The CDR3 DNA reads TGTGCCAGCAGCTTAGGCCAAAGATCTATACAAGAGACCCAGTACTTC.